This T cell receptor beta chain emerged from a study of CD8 T cells in Susac syndrome. With random hexamers, 0.5 to 1 ug RNA was reverse transcribed. TCRdb processed the immunoSEQ multiplex PCR reads anew with MiXCR; each CDR3 protein has one entry. Found here are about 210,000 distinct CDR3 sequences, about 96% of them singletons; the top ten hold about 0.088%. The source of this sequence is a human donor with multiple sclerosis. Sequenced input: CD4+ T cells from PBMCs.

CDR3 region: CSVEEGPGYTF. CDR3 nucleotide sequence: TGCAGCGTTGAAGAGGGCCCTGGCTACACCTTC. V and J are TRBV29-1 and TRBJ1-2, with D unresolved. The CDR3 sequence is 11 residues long. V was trimmed by 0 bases and J by 7 bases, leaving 6 bases between them. CDR1 SQVTM and CDR2 ANQGSEA come from the germline V gene.